The rows below give T cell receptor beta chains drawn from one sample of a study of blood T cells in healthy people across ages. A single record per CDR3 protein comes from TCRdb applying MiXCR to the 5' RACE reads. The sample has around 1,000,000 distinct CDR3 sequences, about 23% seen once; the top ten hold 0.75%. The same sample was also used in a study of T cells of mothers and their children.

The sequenced sample was blood. These receptors all stem from a girl between 2 and 10 years old in good health. Both conserved end residues are part of each CDR3. The order of the fields is D gene, clone size, J gene, V gene, CDR3 protein, CDR3 DNA. A D gene is named only where the DNA matches it firmly. Not all rows give a size; the values are once, few, many and, for expanded clones, a class.

- | few | TRBJ2-5 | TRBV4-1 | CASSFMEDSETQYF | TGCGCCAGCAGCTTTATGGAAGATTCCGAGACCCAGTACTTC
- | - | TRBJ2-1 | TRBV5-1 | CASSLEGQPPYNEQFF | TGCGCCAGCAGCTTGGAAGGACAGCCTCCCTACAATGAGCAGTTCTTC
- | many | TRBJ2-5 | TRBV9 | CASSAGETQYF | TGTGCCAGCAGCGCCGGAGAGACCCAGTACTTC
TRBD2 | - | TRBJ2-5 | TRBV3-1 | CASSQRTSGSRETQYF | TGTGCCAGCAGCCAACGGACTAGCGGGAGCAGGGAGACCCAGTACTTC
TRBD2 | - | TRBJ2-7 | TRBV7-2 | CASSLEGLAGTYEQYF | TGTGCCAGCAGCCTGGAGGGACTAGCGGGAACCTACGAGCAGTACTTC
- | few | TRBJ2-3 | TRBV3-1 | CASSQDPHASGGTDTQYF | TGTGCCAGCAGCCAAGATCCCCACGCGTCGGGGGGCACAGATACGCAGTATTTT
TRBD2 | - | TRBJ2-1 | TRBV29-1 | CSVEGTSGRPYNEQFF | TGCAGCGTTGAAGGAACCAGCGGGAGGCCTTACAATGAGCAGTTCTTC
TRBD1 | - | TRBJ1-3 | TRBV4-1 | CASSQSSRDRVAGNTIYF | TGCGCCAGCAGCCAAAGCAGCCGGGACAGGGTGGCCGGAAACACCATATATTTT
- | - | TRBJ2-1 | TRBV4-2 | CASSQLENSYNEQFF | TGTGCCAGCAGCCAACTAGAGAACTCCTACAATGAGCAGTTCTTC
- | once | TRBJ1-2 | TRBV7-9 | CASSLTRGDERYTF | TGTGCCAGCAGCTTGACTAGGGGAGACGAGCGCTACACCTTC
- | - | TRBJ2-3 | TRBV5-1 | CASSWGGQETDTQYF | TGCGCCAGCAGCTGGGGGGGGCAGGAAACAGATACGCAGTATTTT
- | - | TRBJ1-3 | TRBV3-1 | CASSQEAGVPGNTIYF | TGTGCCAGCAGCCAAGAGGCAGGGGTCCCTGGAAACACCATATATTTT
TRBD1 | - | TRBJ2-5 | TRBV7-2 | CASSLDRGGKTQYF | TGTGCCAGCAGCTTAGACAGGGGTGGAAAGACCCAGTACTTC
TRBD1 | few | TRBJ1-2 | TRBV5-1 | CASLDREDGCTF | TGCGCCAGCCTGGACAGGGAGGATGGCTGCACCTTC
- | - | TRBJ2-1 | TRBV13 | CASNVRSPRYNEQFF | TGTGCCAGCAATGTACGGAGCCCTCGCTACAATGAGCAGTTCTTC
TRBD1 | - | TRBJ1-2 | TRBV25-1 | CASSGTGFGYTF | TGTGCCAGCAGTGGGACAGGGTTTGGCTACACCTTC
- | - | TRBJ2-1 | TRBV6-4 | CASSDSETGDEQFF | TGTGCCAGCAGTGACTCTGAGACTGGGGACGAGCAGTTCTTC
- | - | TRBJ2-1 | TRBV7-9 | CASSFRTGEQFF | TGTGCCAGCAGCTTTCGAACTGGTGAGCAGTTCTTC
- | - | TRBJ2-1 | TRBV15 | CATSKTQQGWYEQFF | TGTGCCACCAGCAAGACACAACAGGGTTGGTATGAGCAGTTCTTC
- | - | TRBJ2-4 | TRBV20-1 | CSARGIVGIQYF | TGCAGTGCTAGAGGTATTGTTGGCATTCAGTACTTC
- | - | TRBJ2-1 | TRBV27 | CASNLPGWEQFF | TGTGCCAGCAATTTACCTGGCTGGGAGCAGTTCTTC
- | - | TRBJ1-1 | TRBV7-2 | CASSKGVGEAFF | TGTGCCAGCAGCAAGGGAGTAGGTGAAGCTTTCTTT
- | few | TRBJ1-1 | TRBV7-9 | CASSSGLAFTEAFF | TGTGCCAGCAGCTCGGGTTTGGCGTTCACTGAAGCTTTCTTT
- | - | TRBJ2-7 | TRBV3-1 | CASSQAGLPYEQYF | TGTGCCAGCAGCCAAGCGGGACTCCCCTACGAGCAGTACTTC
- | - | TRBJ2-2 | TRBV15 | CATSTNRHTGELFF | TGTGCCACCAGCACCAATCGGCACACCGGGGAGCTGTTTTTT
- | - | TRBJ2-5 | TRBV28 | CASTFSDQLVRTQYF | TGTGCCAGCACCTTCTCGGACCAGCTCGTGCGGACCCAGTACTTC
- | few | TRBJ2-5 | TRBV10-3 | CAISGLTQETQYF | TGTGCCATCTCAGGACTAACCCAAGAGACCCAGTACTTC
TRBD1 | few | TRBJ2-5 | TRBV10-3 | CATKQGVLQETQYF | TGTGCCACCAAACAGGGGGTCCTCCAAGAGACCCAGTACTTC
- | few | TRBJ2-7 | TRBV4-1 | CASSPGSSREQYF | TGCGCCAGCAGCCCGGGGAGTAGTAGGGAGCAGTACTTC
TRBD1 | - | TRBJ2-3 | TRBV5-1 | CASSLMDRGVTDTQYF | TGCGCCAGCAGCCTAATGGACAGGGGAGTCACAGATACGCAGTATTTT
- | - | TRBJ2-1 | TRBV19 | CASRQTSLDFGEQFF | TGTGCCAGTAGGCAAACTAGCCTAGATTTCGGTGAGCAGTTCTTC
TRBD1 | - | TRBJ1-4 | TRBV12-3/TRBV12-4 | CASSLGQREKLFF | TGTGCCAGCAGTTTGGGACAGCGCGAAAAACTGTTTTTT
- | - | TRBJ1-4 | TRBV7-9 | CASGGNGEKLFF | TGTGCCAGCGGCGGGAATGGGGAAAAACTGTTTTTT
- | many | TRBJ2-5 | TRBV9 | CASSGDGSETQYF | TGTGCCAGCAGCGGAGACGGTTCGGAGACCCAGTACTTC
TRBD1 | - | TRBJ2-7 | TRBV7-6 | CASSRPLGQESYEQYF | TGTGCCAGCAGCCGCCCGTTAGGACAGGAGAGCTACGAGCAGTACTTC
- | few | TRBJ2-1 | TRBV25-1 | CASSDRGADEQFF | TGTGCCAGCAGTGACCGGGGGGCCGATGAGCAGTTCTTC
TRBD2 | - | TRBJ2-7 | TRBV6-6 | CASRVREGEQYF | TGTGCCAGCAGGGTCAGGGAGGGCGAGCAGTACTTC
- | - | TRBJ2-1 | TRBV9 | CASSPTWYNEQFF | TGTGCCAGCAGCCCCACCTGGTACAATGAGCAGTTCTTC
- | - | TRBJ2-3 | TRBV2 | CASSERGGALVQYF | TGTGCCAGCAGTGAACGTGGGGGGGCCCTTGTGCAGTATTTT
TRBD2 | - | TRBJ2-6 | TRBV11-2 | CASSLVGGTSGANVLTF | TGTGCCAGCAGCTTAGTGGGAGGGACCTCTGGGGCCAACGTCCTGACTTTC
TRBD2 | - | TRBJ2-2 | TRBV7-3 | CASSLTSTSGSTGELFF | TGTGCCAGCAGCTTAACTTCCACTAGCGGGAGTACCGGGGAGCTGTTTTTT
- | - | TRBJ2-3 | TRBV5-1 | CASTPGDTGTDTQYF | TGCGCCAGCACCCCAGGGGACACGGGCACAGATACGCAGTATTTT
- | few | TRBJ1-4 | TRBV12-5 | CASGLGSTGEKLFF | TGTGCTAGTGGTTTAGGCTCTACTGGTGAAAAACTGTTTTTT
TRBD2 | few | TRBJ2-3 | TRBV7-9 | CASSLGAGERDTQYF | TGTGCCAGCAGCTTAGGGGCGGGAGAACGAGATACGCAGTATTTT
- | - | TRBJ2-1 | TRBV20-1 | CSARYRREQFF | TGCAGTGCTAGATACCGGCGGGAGCAGTTCTTC
- | many | TRBJ2-2 | TRBV29-1 | CSVAITNTGELFF | TGCAGCGTTGCTATTACGAACACCGGGGAGCTGTTTTTT
TRBD1 | few | TRBJ1-1 | TRBV20-1 | CSAPRGGKTEAFF | TGCAGTGCCCCCAGGGGGGGGAAGACTGAAGCTTTCTTT
TRBD2 | - | TRBJ2-3 | TRBV7-7 | CASSSALAGGLDTQYF | TGTGCTAGCAGCTCCGCCTTAGCGGGAGGGCTAGATACGCAGTATTTT
TRBD2 | - | TRBJ2-1 | TRBV7-9 | CASSLGGLAGSSYNEQFF | TGTGCCAGCAGCTTAGGAGGACTAGCGGGGAGCTCCTACAATGAGCAGTTCTTC
TRBD1 | - | TRBJ1-3 | TRBV20-1 | CSASPGQAGNTIYF | TGCAGTGCTTCTCCGGGACAGGCTGGAAACACCATATATTTT
- | - | TRBJ1-1 | TRBV6-7 | CASSTDSEAFF | TGTGCCAGCAGCACGGACAGTGAAGCTTTCTTT
- | - | TRBJ1-4 | TRBV4-1 | CASSGWGPVEKLFF | TGCGCCAGCTCCGGATGGGGGCCGGTTGAAAAACTGTTTTTT